Each of the 17 T cell receptor beta chains below was sequenced from the same sample in a study of cytomegalovirus exposure and HLA in healthy donors. Method: immunoSEQ multiplex PCR; TCRdb's copy keeps in-frame clones and lacks some. The sample gives roughly 120,000 clones, more than 70% of which show up once; more than 1.5% is in the top ten. The sequenced sample consisted of PBMCs. Source of these receptors: a man aged 18 to 30 in good health and CMV-seronegative.

This clone came up once. The chain carries TRBV5-8 and TRBJ2-7; TRBD2 is a possible D gene (5 bases). The V end was cut by 0 bases, the J end by 0 bases, with 19 bases between. The CDR3 is made up of 18 amino acids. Per germline, CDR1 SGHTS and CDR2 YDEGEE. CDR3 DNA: TGTGCCAGCAGCTTGGTTTGGGCGGGTAGAGGATCCTCCTACGAGCAGTACTTC. Translation gives CASSLVWAGRGSSYEQYF. Full variable domain (rest looked up from reference TRBV5-8 and TRBJ2-7): EAGVTQSPTHLIKTRGQQATLRCSPISGHTSVYWYQQALGLGLQFLLWYDEGEERNRGNFPPRFSGRQFPNYSSELNVNALELEDSALYLCASSLVWAGRGSSYEQYFGPGTRLTVT.

This chain uses TRBV5-8 with TRBJ2-5; 7 nucleotides match TRBD1. The CDR3 length is 15 residues. Germline CDR1 is SGHTS and CDR2 is YDEGEE. Losses at the gene ends were 5 bases for V and 5 bases for J; bases not matched to a gene: 12. The CDR3, as DNA: TGTGCCAGCAGAACCTACCAGGGGGATTGGGAGACCCAGTACTTC. It codes for CASRTYQGDWETQYF.

V gene TRBV28 combines with J gene TRBJ2-7, with 7 bases matching TRBD1. Germline CDR1 and CDR2: MDHEN and SYDVKM. Trimming took 5 bases from V and 1 from J; bases not matched to a gene: 11. This CDR3 spans 16 amino acids. CDR3 coding DNA: TGTGCCAGCAGTCCCCGGACAGGCTCGGGATCCTACGAGCAGTACTTC. Protein: CASSPRTGSGSYEQYF.

The sample holds a few counts of this clone. The rearrangement joins TRBV30 to TRBJ1-6; no firm D call. This CDR3 is 13 amino acids long. Deletions cut 0 bases from V and 7 bases from J, with 7 bases between. Germline V CDR1 and CDR2: GTSNPN, SVGIG (reference sequence). CDR3 loop: CAWSVRENSPLHF. CDR3 nucleotides: TGTGCCTGGAGTGTTAGAGAGAATTCACCCCTCCACTTT.

V and J are TRBV27 and TRBJ1-3; the match to TRBD1 covers 8 bases. V lost 6 bases and J lost 6; bases outside the gene matches: 7. The CDR3 has 14 residues. Germline-derived CDR1 and CDR2 are MNHEY and SMNVEV (reference sequence). For the CDR3, the DNA is TGTGCCAGCAGGAGGACAGGGAAGGAAAACACCATATATTTT. Its translation is CASRRTGKENTIYF.

This chain uses TRBV30 with TRBJ1-6; weak D call: TRBD1 (5 bases). There are 15 residues in the CDR3. CDR1 and CDR2 (germline): GTSNPN, SVGIG (reference sequence). Deletions cut 4 bases from V and 9 bases from J, with 19 bases between. The DNA for the CDR3 is TGTGCCTGGACGAATCAGGGTCGGCTGAGTTCACCCCTCCACTTT. It yields the protein CAWTNQGRLSSPLHF.

The chain links TRBV5-6 to TRBJ2-1, with D perhaps TRBD1 (7 bases). CDR1 is SGHDT, CDR2 YYEEEE, per germline. The CDR3 length is 17 residues. V shed 5 bases and J shed 2 bases, with 20 bases lying between them. CDR3 nucleotide sequence: TGTGCCAGCAGGGGGCAGCTCGGAGGGGGCGCCTACAATGAGCAGTTCTTC. This codes for CASRGQLGGGAYNEQFF.

The chain links TRBV4-1 to TRBJ1-5; D remains unclear. The CDR3 loop spans 17 amino acids. With 1 base removed from V and 2 bases from J, the gap between germline ends came to 15 bases. Germline V CDR1 and CDR2: MGHRA, YSYEKL. CDR3: CASSQAELGLGNQPQHF. CDR3 in DNA: TGCGCCAGCAGCCAAGCTGAGTTGGGCCTGGGCAATCAGCCCCAGCATTTT.

The chain employs TRBV5-4 and TRBJ1-6; 10 bases line up with TRBD1. This CDR3 is 14 amino acids long. The V gene end was trimmed by 4 bases and the J gene end by 10 bases; junction bases not matched to a gene: 5. Per the germline V gene, CDR1 is SGHNT and CDR2 is YYREEE (reference sequence). Here the CDR3 DNA reads TGTGCCAGCAGCCTAGGACAGGGGGACTCACCCCTCCACTTT. It translates to CASSLGQGDSPLHF.

This clone was picked up one time. The chain has TRBV5-4 and TRBJ2-2; D is unresolved. The V end was cut by 3 bases, the J end by 2 bases, with 11 bases between. The V gene's germline CDR1 is SGHNT and CDR2 YYREEE (reference sequence). The CDR3 runs 15 residues. DNA of the CDR3: TGTGCCAGCAGCTCCAACCTTGGCAACACCGGGGAGCTGTTTTTT. Translating it yields CASSSNLGNTGELFF.

The chain recombines TRBV23-1 with TRBJ2-6; weak D call: TRBD1 (6 bases). TRBV23-1 is noted as an ORF with a role that remains uncertain. Trimming stripped 0 bases from V and 0 bases from J, with 12 bases between. CDR3 size: 18 residues. In DNA form, the CDR3 reads TGCGCCAGCAGTCAATCAGGGGGAAGAGACTCTGGGGCCAACGTCCTGACTTTC. It translates to CASSQSGGRDSGANVLTF.

The J gene is TRBJ2-1, the V gene TRBV28; 11 bases are a match to TRBD2. The CDR3 consists of 15 residues. V gave up 5 bases and J gave up 4 bases; unmatched junction bases: 4. Germline loops: CDR1 MDHEN, CDR2 SYDVKM. CDR3 loop: CASSEGLADYNEQFF. The CDR3 DNA reads TGTGCCAGCAGTGAGGGACTAGCGGATTACAATGAGCAGTTCTTC.

V usage is TRBV19 and J usage is TRBJ1-2; TRBD1 matches at 9 bases. The CDR3 has 16 amino acids. From germline, CDR1 is LNHDA and CDR2 SQIVND (reference sequence). Trimming at V came to 3 bases and at J to 7 bases, leaving 12 bases not matched to a gene. CDR3 coding DNA: TGTGCCAGTAGTATCCCACCGGGACAGGGTTCGATTGGCTACACCTTC. Amino acids: CASSIPPGQGSIGYTF.

The J gene is TRBJ1-2, the V gene TRBV4-1; D may be TRBD1 (5 bases). Germline lookup yields CDR1 MGHRA and CDR2 YSYEKL. The CDR3 extends over 12 amino acids. Trimming cost V 1 base and J 11 bases, with 11 bases left between them. CDR3 sequence (DNA): TGCGCCAGCAGCCAAGGGGGGGTCTTTTACACCTTC. The encoded protein is CASSQGGVFYTF.

The chain recombines TRBV30 with TRBJ1-1, with 8 bases lining up with TRBD1. Unmatched junction bases numbered 12, after V lost 5 bases and J lost 1 base. Germline V lookup: CDR1 GTSNPN, CDR2 SVGIG (reference sequence). The CDR3 is 16 amino acids. The CDR3 DNA reads as TGTGCCTGGGGGGGACAGGAACTCCAATGGAACACTGAAGCTTTCTTT. The encoded protein is CAWGGQELQWNTEAFF.

The rearrangement links TRBV11-3 to TRBJ2-1; D might be TRBD2 (5 bases). Per the germline V gene, CDR1 is SGHNT and CDR2 is YENEEA. The CDR3 runs 15 residues. Trimming pared 4 bases from V and 5 bases from J, leaving 15 bases between. CDR3 loop: CASSSRPKLDNEQFF. CDR3 DNA: TGTGCCAGCAGCTCCCGCCCAAAACTAGACAATGAGCAGTTCTTC.

V gene TRBV18 combines with J gene TRBJ1-2; D call uncertain. V was clipped by 1 base and J by 2 bases, with 11 bases between them. CDR3 size: 15 residues. The germline gives CDR1 KGHSH, CDR2 LQKENI. The CDR3 DNA sequence: TGTGCCAGCTCACCACTTGGTGAACTGAACTATGGCTACACCTTC. It codes for CASSPLGELNYGYTF.